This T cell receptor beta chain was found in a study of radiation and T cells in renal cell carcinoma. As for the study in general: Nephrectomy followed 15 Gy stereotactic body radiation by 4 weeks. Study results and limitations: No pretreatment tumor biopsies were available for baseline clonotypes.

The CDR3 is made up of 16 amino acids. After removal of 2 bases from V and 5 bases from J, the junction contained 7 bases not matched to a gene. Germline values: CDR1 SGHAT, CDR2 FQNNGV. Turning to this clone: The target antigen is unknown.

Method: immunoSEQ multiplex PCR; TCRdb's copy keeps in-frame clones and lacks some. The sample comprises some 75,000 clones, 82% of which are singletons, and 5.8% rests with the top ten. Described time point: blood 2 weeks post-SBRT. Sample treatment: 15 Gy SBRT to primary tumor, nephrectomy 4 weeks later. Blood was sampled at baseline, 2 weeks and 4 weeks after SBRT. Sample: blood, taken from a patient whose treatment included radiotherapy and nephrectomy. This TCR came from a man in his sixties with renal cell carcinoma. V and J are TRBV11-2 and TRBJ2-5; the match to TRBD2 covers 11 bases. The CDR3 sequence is CASSLRTSGWMETQYF. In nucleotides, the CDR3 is TGTGCCAGCAGCTTACGGACTAGCGGGTGGATGGAGACCCAGTACTTC.